The rows below give T cell receptor beta chains drawn from one sample of a study of blood T cell repertoires in COVID-19. Generated by immunoSEQ multiplex PCR, the TCRdb table keeps only in-frame clones and is missing some. This table has about 120,000 clones, about 85% appearing once. Input material: peripheral blood. The receptors here all came from a woman aged 55-69 years with COVID-19, enrolled during active disease. Both conserved end residues are part of each CDR3. The D gene is left open where the match is weak. Clone size is given for some rows only: seen once, a few or many times, or a class if the clone is expanded.

v_gene	d_gene	j_gene	abundance	CDR3aa	CDR3nt
TRBV6-2/TRBV6-3	NA	TRBJ2-3	NA	CASSKISGPNTQYF	TGTGCCAGCAGTAAGATAAGCGGGCCTAATACGCAGTATTTT
TRBV7-2	TRBD1	TRBJ2-3	few	CASSVMGQGSTDTQYF	TGTGCCAGCAGCGTAATGGGACAGGGAAGCACAGATACGCAGTATTTT
TRBV7-7	TRBD2	TRBJ2-1	NA	CASSMNLRLAAYNEQFF	TGTGCTAGCAGTATGAACCTGAGACTAGCAGCCTACAATGAGCAGTTCTTC
TRBV2	NA	TRBJ1-1	NA	CASSEGPGLSTEAFF	TGTGCCAGCAGTGAAGGCCCGGGGTTGAGCACTGAAGCTTTCTTT
TRBV5-4	NA	TRBJ1-1	NA	CASSLEGGRGTEAFF	TGTGCCAGCAGCTTGGAAGGGGGGAGGGGTACTGAAGCTTTCTTT
TRBV5-1	TRBD2	TRBJ2-5	NA	CASRTSGAQETQYF	TGCGCCAGCAGAACTAGCGGGGCCCAAGAGACCCAGTACTTC
TRBV2	TRBD2	TRBJ2-7	few	CASTYLAGLYEQYF	TGTGCCAGCACCTACCTAGCGGGGCTTTACGAGCAGTACTTC
TRBV3-1/TRBV3-2	NA	TRBJ1-4	once	CASTKQGASEKLFF	TGTGCCAGCACCAAACAGGGTGCGAGCGAAAAACTGTTTTTT
TRBV10-3	NA	TRBJ1-1	NA	CAISALQNIEAFF	TGTGCCATCAGTGCCCTCCAAAACATTGAAGCTTTCTTT
TRBV10-3	TRBD1	TRBJ1-1	NA	CAISGRGTENTEAFF	TGTGCCATCAGTGGTCGTGGGACAGAGAACACTGAAGCTTTCTTT
TRBV16	TRBD1	TRBJ1-2	NA	CASSPLTGTYGYTF	TGTGCCAGCAGCCCCTTGACAGGGACCTATGGCTACACCTTC
TRBV7-3	NA	TRBJ1-1	NA	CASSLNAALGTEAFF	TGTGCCAGCAGCTTAAACGCAGCACTAGGGACTGAAGCTTTCTTT
TRBV19	TRBD1	TRBJ1-5	NA	CASRPHLPGQVNQPQHF	TGTGCCAGTAGGCCCCACCTCCCGGGACAGGTGAATCAGCCCCAGCATTTT
TRBV7-8	NA	TRBJ1-5	NA	CASSLVEGVPNQPQHF	TGTGCCAGCAGCTTAGTTGAGGGGGTCCCCAATCAGCCCCAGCATTTT
TRBV9	TRBD1	TRBJ1-1	NA	CASSGRTGAHTEAFF	TGTGCCAGCAGCGGCCGGACAGGGGCGCACACTGAAGCTTTCTTT
TRBV7-3	NA	TRBJ1-3	NA	CASSLSGHPGNTIYF	TGTGCCAGCAGCTTATCGGGACACCCAGGAAACACCATATATTTT
TRBV24-1	NA	TRBJ1-5	NA	CATSLSNQPQHF	TGTGCCACCAGTCTGAGCAATCAGCCCCAGCATTTT
TRBV18	NA	TRBJ1-1	NA	CASSPRQAGQGSMNTEAFF	TGTGCCAGCTCACCACGCCAGGCCGGGCAGGGGTCTATGAACACTGAAGCTTTCTTT
TRBV18	NA	TRBJ2-7	NA	CASSPLSPKTASREQYF	TGTGCCAGCTCACCACTTTCCCCAAAGACAGCTTCAAGGGAGCAGTACTTC
TRBV7-2	TRBD2	TRBJ2-7	NA	CASSLLAGGEQYF	TGTGCCAGCAGCTTATTGGCGGGAGGGGAGCAGTACTTC
TRBV5-1	TRBD1	TRBJ1-3	NA	CASSLEGGVGGNTIYF	TGCGCCAGCAGCTTGGAAGGGGGCGTAGGTGGAAACACCATATATTTT
TRBV12-2	NA	TRBJ1-4	NA	CASRLNRRGRTNEKLFF	TGTGCAAGTCGCTTAAACCGCAGGGGGCGGACTAATGAAAAACTGTTTTTT
TRBV28	NA	TRBJ1-6	few	CASSPPRGVAPLHF	TGTGCCAGCAGTCCGCCAAGAGGAGTCGCACCCCTCCACTTT
TRBV21-1	NA	TRBJ2-4	NA	CASSASGGEKNIQYF	TGTGCCAGCAGCGCCAGCGGGGGGGAGAAAAACATTCAGTACTTC